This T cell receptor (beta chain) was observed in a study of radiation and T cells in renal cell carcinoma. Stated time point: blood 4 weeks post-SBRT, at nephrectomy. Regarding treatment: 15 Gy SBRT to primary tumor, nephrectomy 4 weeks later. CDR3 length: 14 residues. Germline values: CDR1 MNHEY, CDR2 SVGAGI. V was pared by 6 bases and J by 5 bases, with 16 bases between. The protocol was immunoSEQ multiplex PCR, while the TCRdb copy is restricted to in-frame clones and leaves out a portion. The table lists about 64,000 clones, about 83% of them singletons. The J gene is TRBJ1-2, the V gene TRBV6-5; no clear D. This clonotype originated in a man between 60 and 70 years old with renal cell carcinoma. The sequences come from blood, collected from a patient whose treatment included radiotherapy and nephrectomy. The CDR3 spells CASRSPGDNYGYTF. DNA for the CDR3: TGTGCCAGCAGATCCCCCGGAGACAATTATGGCTACACCTTC.